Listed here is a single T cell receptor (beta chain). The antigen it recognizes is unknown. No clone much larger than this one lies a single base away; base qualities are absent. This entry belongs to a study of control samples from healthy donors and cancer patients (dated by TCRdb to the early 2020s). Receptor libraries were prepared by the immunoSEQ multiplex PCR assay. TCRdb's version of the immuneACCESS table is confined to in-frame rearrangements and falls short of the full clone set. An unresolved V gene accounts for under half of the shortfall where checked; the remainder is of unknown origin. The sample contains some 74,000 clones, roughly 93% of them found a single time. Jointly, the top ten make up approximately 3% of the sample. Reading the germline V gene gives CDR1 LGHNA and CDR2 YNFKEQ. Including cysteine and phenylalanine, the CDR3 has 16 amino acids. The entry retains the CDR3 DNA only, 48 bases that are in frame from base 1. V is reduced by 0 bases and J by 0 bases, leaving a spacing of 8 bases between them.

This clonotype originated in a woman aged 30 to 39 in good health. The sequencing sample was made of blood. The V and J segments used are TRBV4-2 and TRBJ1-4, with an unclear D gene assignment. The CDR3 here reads CASSQESRATNEKLFF. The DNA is TGTGCCAGCAGCCAAGAGTCCCGGGCAACTAATGAAAAACTGTTTTTT.